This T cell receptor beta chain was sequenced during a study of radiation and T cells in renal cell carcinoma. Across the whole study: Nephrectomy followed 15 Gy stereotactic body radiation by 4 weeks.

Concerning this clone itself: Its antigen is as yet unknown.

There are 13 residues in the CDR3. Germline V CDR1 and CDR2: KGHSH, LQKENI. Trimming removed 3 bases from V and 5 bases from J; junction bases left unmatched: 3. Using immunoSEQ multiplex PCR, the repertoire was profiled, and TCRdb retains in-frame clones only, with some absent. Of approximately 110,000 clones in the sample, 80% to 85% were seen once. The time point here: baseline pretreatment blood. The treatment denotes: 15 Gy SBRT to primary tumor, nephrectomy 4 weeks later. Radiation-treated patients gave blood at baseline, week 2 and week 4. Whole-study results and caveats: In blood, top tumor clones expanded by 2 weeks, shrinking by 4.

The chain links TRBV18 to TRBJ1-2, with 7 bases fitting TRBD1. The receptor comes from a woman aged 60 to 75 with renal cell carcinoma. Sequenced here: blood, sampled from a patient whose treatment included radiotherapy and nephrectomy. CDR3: CASSPDRVYGYTF. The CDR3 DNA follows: TGTGCCAGCTCACCCGACAGGGTGTATGGCTACACCTTC. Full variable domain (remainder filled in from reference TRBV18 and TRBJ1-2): NAGVMQNPRHLVRRRGQEARLRCSPMKGHSHVYWYRQLPEEGLKFMVYLQKENIIDESGMPKERFSAEFPKEGPSILRIQQVVRGDSAAYFCASSPDRVYGYTFGSGTRLTVV.